Listed below are T cell receptor beta chains from one sample, sequenced in a study of T cell changes during pregnancy in multiple sclerosis. TCRdb's table, derived via immunoSEQ multiplex PCR, lists solely in-frame clones and lacks some. The sample lists some 110,000 clones; 75% to 95% were seen once. Source: peripheral blood, taken before pregnancy. These receptors all come from a female donor with multiple sclerosis, enrolled in a pregnancy study. The CDR3 runs from the conserved cysteine through the conserved F or W.

V gene | CDR3 protein
TRBV6-5 | CASSPRSYNEKLFF
TRBV11-3 | CASSKGTGTFGNQETQYF
TRBV18 | CASSPRQGEATEAFF
TRBV13 | CASKRQGMNTEAFF
TRBV2 | CASRGRTYQETQYF
TRBV23-1 | CATLGQAKLKNTEAFF
TRBV11-2 | CASSLGAANQPQHF
TRBV7-9 | CASSPLTSPLEETQYF
TRBV18 | CASSPTSGGLTDTQYF
TRBV5-1 | CASRLALGREQYF
TRBV30 | CAWSSPGQGPLYGNQPQHF
TRBV7-3 | CASSRIAGGSYNEQFF
TRBV6-6 | CATTSTAFSGNTIYF
TRBV19 | CASSIGILLSNQPQHF
TRBV11-3 | CASSLGAGNTEAFF
TRBV30 | CAWSPGQRISYGYTF
TRBV9 | CASSVEGLAGGSYEQYF
TRBV2 | CASSSQREIGELFF
TRBV6-1 | CASRYYREGQPQHF
TRBV9 | CASSPPGMNTGELFF
TRBV7-9 | CASSPVPGQGAPEQFF
TRBV5-1 | CASRSGVREQADTQYF
TRBV7-9 | CASSSWTENTEAFF
TRBV15 | CATSSSRGFTGELFF
TRBV28 | CASSLRYSAVGTDTQYF
TRBV29-1 | CSVGRGLSYNEQFF
TRBV18 | CASSPGTGESPLHF
TRBV7-9 | CASSLSSRSDEQYF
TRBV11-2 | CASSLGQQYGYTF
TRBV6-6 | CASSASGSGPYNEQFF
TRBV29-1 | CSVDRQNYGYTF
TRBV9 | CASSVEAGWNTGELFF
TRBV11-3 | CASNSDSLQETQYF
TRBV9 | CASSVGDRGLEEQFF
TRBV7-3 | CASSTQGGLAGGNEQFF
TRBV28 | CASSKLRTASSYNSPLHF
TRBV20-1 | CSATLTGWAFF
TRBV23-1 | CASSRTLRTANTEAFF
TRBV9 | CASSSAGTGYEQYF
TRBV6-5 | CASSYSGGEVFEQYF
TRBV7-6 | CASSSRDRGNEKLFF
TRBV18 | CASSPRQGLENTEAFF
TRBV4-1 | CASRGVLRNTEAFF
TRBV2 | CASIYRGLNTEAFF
TRBV29-1 | CSARTAEGTQYF
TRBV28 | CASSPRTARNYGYTF
TRBV19 | CASTGGNEQYF
TRBV5-6 | CASSFYRGRANYGYTF